The source of this T cell receptor beta chain is a study of T cell responses to AZD1222 COVID-19 vaccine. Findings and limits, study-wide: Vaccine-associated CD4 TCRs ranged over spike, dominating at 160-218 and 743-854.

For this clone: The antigen remains unidentified.

Trimming shortened V by 5 bases and J by 4 bases, and 15 bases separated the two germline ends. Germline V gene sequence: CDR1 SGHAT, CDR2 FQNNGV. The CDR3 is made up of 16 amino acids. Sequenced by immunoSEQ multiplex PCR; TCRdb stores in-frame clones only, minus some. Seen here are 95,000 to 150,000 clones, less than 95% observed once, and the top ten hold 4.4%. This sequence originates from an adult in good health. The chain joins TRBV11-2 to TRBJ1-6; D gene unclear. Sequencing used peripheral blood, obtained on day 0 of MenACWY control vaccination. For the CDR3, the DNA is TGTGCCAGCAGCCCCCGGGAGCTCGTGTATAATTCACCCCTCCACTTT. This translates into CASSPRELVYNSPLHF.